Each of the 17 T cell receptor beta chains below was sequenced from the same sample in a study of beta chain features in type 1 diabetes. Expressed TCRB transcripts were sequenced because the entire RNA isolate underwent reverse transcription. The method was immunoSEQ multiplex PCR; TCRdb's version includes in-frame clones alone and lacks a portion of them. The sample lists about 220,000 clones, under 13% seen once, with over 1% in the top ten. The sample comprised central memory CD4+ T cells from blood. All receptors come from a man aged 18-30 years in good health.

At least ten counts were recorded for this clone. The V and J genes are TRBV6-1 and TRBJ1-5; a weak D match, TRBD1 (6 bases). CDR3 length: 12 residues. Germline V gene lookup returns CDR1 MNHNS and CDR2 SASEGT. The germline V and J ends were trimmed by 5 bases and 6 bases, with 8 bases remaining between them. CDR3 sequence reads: CASSSDSQPQHF. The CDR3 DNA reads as TGTGCCAGCAGTTCGGACAGTCAGCCCCAGCATTTT.

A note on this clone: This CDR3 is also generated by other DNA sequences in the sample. CDR3 in amino acids: CASGKREGYNEQFF. DNA for the CDR3: TGTGCTAGTGGGAAGCGGGAGGGCTACAATGAGCAGTTCTTC. The chain links TRBV12-5 to TRBJ2-1; TRBD2 aligns across 10 bases. V was clipped by 6 bases and J by 3 bases; unmatched bases: 2. The CDR3 is 14 residues long. From germline, CDR1 is LGHNT and CDR2 FRNRAP. Drawing the rest from reference TRBV12-5 and TRBJ2-1, the complete variable domain is DARVTQTPRHKVTEMGQEVTMRCQPILGHNTVFWYRQTMMQGLELLAYFRNRAPLDDSGMPKDRFSAEMPDATLATLKIQPSEPRDSAVYFCASGKREGYNEQFFGPGTRLTVL.

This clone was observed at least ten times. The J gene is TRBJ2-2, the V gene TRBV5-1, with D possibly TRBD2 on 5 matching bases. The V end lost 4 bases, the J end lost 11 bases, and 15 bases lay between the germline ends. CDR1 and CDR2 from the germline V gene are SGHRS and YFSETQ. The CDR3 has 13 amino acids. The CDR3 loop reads CASSPARRVELFF. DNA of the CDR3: TGCGCCAGCAGCCCCGCCAGGCGGGTAGAGCTGTTTTTT.

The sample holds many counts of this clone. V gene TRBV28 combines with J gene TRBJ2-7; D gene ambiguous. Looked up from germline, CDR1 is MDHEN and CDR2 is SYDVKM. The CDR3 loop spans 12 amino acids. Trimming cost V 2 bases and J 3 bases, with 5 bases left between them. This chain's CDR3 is CASSLPNYEQYF. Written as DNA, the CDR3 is TGTGCCAGCAGTTTACCCAACTACGAGCAGTACTTC.

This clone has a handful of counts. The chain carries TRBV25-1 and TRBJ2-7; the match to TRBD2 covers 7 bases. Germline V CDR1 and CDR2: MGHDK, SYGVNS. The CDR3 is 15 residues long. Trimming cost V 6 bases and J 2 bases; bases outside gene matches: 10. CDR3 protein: CASSPGVAGAYEQYF. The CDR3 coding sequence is TGTGCCAGCAGCCCCGGGGTAGCGGGTGCCTACGAGCAGTACTTC.

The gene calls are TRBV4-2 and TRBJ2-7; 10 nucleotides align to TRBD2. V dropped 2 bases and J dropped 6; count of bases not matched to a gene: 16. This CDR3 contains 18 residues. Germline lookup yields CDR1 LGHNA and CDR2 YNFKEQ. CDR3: CASSQNIKGTSGIFEQYF. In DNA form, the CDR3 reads TGTGCCAGCAGCCAAAACATTAAGGGCACTAGCGGGATTTTCGAGCAGTACTTC.

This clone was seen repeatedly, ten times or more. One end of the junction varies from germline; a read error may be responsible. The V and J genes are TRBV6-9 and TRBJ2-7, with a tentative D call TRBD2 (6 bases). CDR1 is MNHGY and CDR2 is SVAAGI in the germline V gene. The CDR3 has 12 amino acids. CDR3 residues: CASSYYITSSLF. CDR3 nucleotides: TGTGCCAGCAGTTATTACATCACTAGCTCGCTCTTC.

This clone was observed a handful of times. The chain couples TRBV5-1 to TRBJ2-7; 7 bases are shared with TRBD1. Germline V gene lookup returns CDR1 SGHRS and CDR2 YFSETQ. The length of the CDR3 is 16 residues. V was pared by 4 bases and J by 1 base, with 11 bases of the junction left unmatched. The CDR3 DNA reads TGCGCCAGCAGCGTAGAAGGGACAGCCGGGTCCTACGAGCAGTACTTC. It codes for CASSVEGTAGSYEQYF.

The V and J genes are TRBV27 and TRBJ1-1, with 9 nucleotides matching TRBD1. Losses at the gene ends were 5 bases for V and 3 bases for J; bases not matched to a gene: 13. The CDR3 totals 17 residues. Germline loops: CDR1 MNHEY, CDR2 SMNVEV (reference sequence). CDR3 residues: CASSLTGTGYAHTEAFF. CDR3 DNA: TGTGCCAGCAGTCTCACCGGGACAGGGTATGCACACACTGAAGCTTTCTTT.

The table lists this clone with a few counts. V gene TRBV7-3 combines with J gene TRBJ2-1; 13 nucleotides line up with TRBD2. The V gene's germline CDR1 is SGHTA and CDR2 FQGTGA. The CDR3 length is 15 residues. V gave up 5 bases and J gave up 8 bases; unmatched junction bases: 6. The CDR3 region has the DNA TGTGCCAGCAGCCCCGGACTAGCGGGAGTTGATGAGCAGTTCTTC. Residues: CASSPGLAGVDEQFF.

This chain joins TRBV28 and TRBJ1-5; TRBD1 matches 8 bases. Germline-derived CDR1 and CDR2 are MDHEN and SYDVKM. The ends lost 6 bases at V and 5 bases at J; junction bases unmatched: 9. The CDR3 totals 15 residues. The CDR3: CASRARQGRDQPQHF. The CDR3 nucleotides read TGTGCCAGCAGGGCTAGACAGGGGAGGGATCAGCCCCAGCATTTT. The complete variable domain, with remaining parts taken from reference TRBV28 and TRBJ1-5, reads DVKVTQSSRYLVKRTGEKVFLECVQDMDHENMFWYRQDPGLGLRLIYFSYDVKMKEKGDIPEGYSVSREKKERFSLILESASTNQTSMYLCASRARQGRDQPQHFGDGTRLSIL.

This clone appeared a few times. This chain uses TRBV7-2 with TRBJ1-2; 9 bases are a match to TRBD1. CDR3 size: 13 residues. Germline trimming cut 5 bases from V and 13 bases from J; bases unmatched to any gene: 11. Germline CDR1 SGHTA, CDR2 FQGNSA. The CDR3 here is CASSPGTGRQSTF. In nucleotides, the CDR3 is TGTGCCAGCAGCCCCGGGACAGGGAGGCAAAGCACCTTC.

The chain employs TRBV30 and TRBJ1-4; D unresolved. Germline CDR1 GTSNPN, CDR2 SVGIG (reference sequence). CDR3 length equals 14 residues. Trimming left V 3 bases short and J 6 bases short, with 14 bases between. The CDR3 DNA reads TGTGCCTGGAGCTTCCTGTCCGGGGATGAAAAACTGTTTTTT. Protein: CAWSFLSGDEKLFF.

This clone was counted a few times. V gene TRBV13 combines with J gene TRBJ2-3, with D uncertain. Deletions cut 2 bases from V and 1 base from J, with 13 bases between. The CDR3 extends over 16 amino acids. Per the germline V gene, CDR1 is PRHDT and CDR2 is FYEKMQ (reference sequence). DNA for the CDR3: TGTGCCAGCAGCTTACTCCGGGCCGGAGGCACAGATACGCAGTATTTT. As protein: CASSLLRAGGTDTQYF.

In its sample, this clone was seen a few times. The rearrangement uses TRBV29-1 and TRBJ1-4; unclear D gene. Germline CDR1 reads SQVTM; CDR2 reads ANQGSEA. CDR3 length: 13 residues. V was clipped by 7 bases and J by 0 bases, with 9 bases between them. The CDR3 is CSALLATNEKLFF. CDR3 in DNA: TGCAGCGCCCTGCTCGCAACTAATGAAAAACTGTTTTTT.

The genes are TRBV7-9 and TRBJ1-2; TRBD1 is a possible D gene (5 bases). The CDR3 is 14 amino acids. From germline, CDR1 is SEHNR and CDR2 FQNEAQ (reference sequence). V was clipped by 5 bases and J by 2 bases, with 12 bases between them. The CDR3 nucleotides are TGTGCCAGCAGCACCCCGACAGAGAACTATGGCTACACCTTC. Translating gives CASSTPTENYGYTF. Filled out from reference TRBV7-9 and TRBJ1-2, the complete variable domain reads DTGVSQNPRHKITKRGQNVTFRCDPISEHNRLYWYRQTLGQGPEFLTYFQNEAQLEKSRLLSDRFSAERPKGSFSTLEIQRTEQGDSAMYLCASSTPTENYGYTFGSGTRLTVV.

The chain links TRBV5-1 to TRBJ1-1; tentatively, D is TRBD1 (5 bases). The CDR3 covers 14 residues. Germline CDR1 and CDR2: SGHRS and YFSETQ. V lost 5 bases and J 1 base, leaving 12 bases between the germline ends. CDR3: CASRPQATNTEAFF. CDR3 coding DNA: TGCGCCAGCAGACCACAGGCCACGAACACTGAAGCTTTCTTT.